In this sample, the clone carrying this TCR beta chain turned up once. V lost 3 bases, J lost 9 bases, and 4 bases stayed unmatched. The CDR3 spans 13 residues. Germline CDR1 and CDR2: SGHRS and YFSETQ. This record comes from a study of blood T cell repertoires in COVID-19. The repertoire was sequenced with immunoSEQ multiplex PCR; TCRdb's copy has only in-frame clones and lacks some. The sample carries fewer than 120,000 clones, approximately 68% recorded once. Sequencing was done on a sample of peripheral blood. The TCR sequence derives from a woman between 55 and 75 years old with acute or convalescent COVID-19. The chain employs TRBV5-1 and TRBJ2-1; 9 bases match TRBD1. CDR3 DNA sequence: TGCGCCAGCAGCTCTACAGGGGGCGGTGAGCAGTTCTTC. Protein product: CASSSTGGGEQFF.